A selection of T cell receptor beta chains follows, all from one sample in a study of low-dose radiotherapy and immunotherapy resistance in tumors. TCRdb re-derived calls from the reads in MiXCR, one entry per CDR3 protein. This sample carries about 89,000 distinct CDR3 sequences, 9.4% of them seen once, and the ten largest clones take 0.95% to 1.3%. The sequencing used PBMCs, collected before treatment. Receptors originate from a male donor with prostate cancer. The CDR3 runs from the conserved cysteine through the conserved F or W. A D gene is named only where the DNA matches it firmly. Not all rows give a size; the values are once, few, many and, for expanded clones, a class.

CARVDPFPYNEQFF	TGTGCCAGGGTAGACCCCTTCCCCTACAATGAGCAGTTCTTC	-	TRBJ2-1	TRBV14	many
CASSRRTQSTDTQYF	TGTGCCAGCAGCCGACGGACACAGAGCACAGATACGCAGTATTTT	-	TRBJ2-3	TRBV7-8	many
CSVQPRPSSSYNEQFF	TGCAGCGTCCAACCGAGGCCCAGCAGCTCCTACAATGAGCAGTTCTTC	-	TRBJ2-1	TRBV29-1	many
CASNDKGGVGTRNSPLHF	TGTGCCAGCAATGACAAGGGGGGAGTCGGGACACGAAATTCACCCCTCCACTTT	-	TRBJ1-6	TRBV2	many
CSARDRPSGRGNEQFF	TGCAGTGCTAGAGATCGCCCTAGCGGGAGGGGGAATGAGCAGTTCTTC	TRBD2	TRBJ2-1	TRBV20-1	many
CASSTTSGRAGQFF	TGTGCCAGCAGTACGACTAGCGGGAGGGCCGGGCAGTTCTTC	TRBD2	TRBJ2-1	TRBV27	-
CASRRRPVGTDTQYF	TGTGCCAGCAGGAGGCGGCCTGTGGGCACAGATACGCAGTATTTT	-	TRBJ2-3	TRBV28	many
CASSHTGRSSWEQYF	TGTGCCAGCAGCCACACAGGGAGATCCTCGTGGGAGCAGTACTTC	-	TRBJ2-7	TRBV4-2	many
CSVAGYNEQFF	TGCAGCGTTGCTGGCTACAATGAGCAGTTCTTC	-	TRBJ2-1	TRBV29-1	many
CASSRLGEQYF	TGTGCCAGCAGCCGCCTGGGTGAGCAGTACTTC	-	TRBJ2-7	TRBV6-2/TRBV6-3	many
CASSSAGSNQPQHF	TGTGCCAGCAGTTCTGCAGGGTCGAATCAGCCCCAGCATTTT	-	TRBJ1-5	TRBV2	many
CASNHRRTSGELFF	TGTGCCAGCAACCACAGGAGGACAAGCGGGGAGCTGTTTTTT	-	TRBJ2-2	TRBV25-1	few
CASSSGGDTQYF	TGTGCCAGCAGCTCAGGGGGAGATACGCAGTATTTT	TRBD1	TRBJ2-3	TRBV11-1	many
CASSRGRQPQHF	TGTGCCAGCAGCAGGGGAAGGCAGCCCCAGCATTTT	-	TRBJ1-5	TRBV6-2/TRBV6-3	many
CASSLTYTDTQYF	TGTGCCAGCAGTTTAACCTACACAGATACGCAGTATTTT	-	TRBJ2-3	TRBV28	-
CASSWGQGHEQYF	TGTGCCAGCAGTTGGGGTCAGGGGCACGAGCAGTACTTC	-	TRBJ2-7	TRBV6-5	many
CASSRGQGKVETQYF	TGTGCCAGCTCTCGTGGACAGGGGAAGGTAGAGACCCAGTACTTC	TRBD1	TRBJ2-5	TRBV18	many
CASSQDAGSDTQYF	TGCGCCAGCAGCCAGGACGCGGGCTCAGATACGCAGTATTTT	-	TRBJ2-3	TRBV4-1	many
CASSSQGPDTQYF	TGTGCCAGCAGCTCACAGGGTCCAGATACGCAGTATTTT	-	TRBJ2-3	TRBV12-3/TRBV12-4	many
CASSQGGSFGANVLTF	TGTGCCAGCAGCCAGGGGGGAAGTTTTGGGGCCAACGTCCTGACTTTC	-	TRBJ2-6	TRBV6-5	many
CASSQDKSGGYEQYF	TGCGCCAGCAGCCAAGATAAGAGCGGAGGCTACGAGCAGTACTTC	-	TRBJ2-7	TRBV4-3	many
CSVVGSGTGREKLFF	TGCAGCGTGGTGGGGTCCGGGACAGGGCGTGAAAAACTGTTTTTT	TRBD1	TRBJ1-4	TRBV29-1	many
CASSQDRAGQNNEQFF	TGCGCCAGCAGCCAAGATAGGGCAGGTCAGAACAATGAGCAGTTCTTC	-	TRBJ2-1	TRBV4-3	many
CASSPPAGDTEAFF	TGTGCCAGCAGCCCTCCGGCGGGCGACACTGAAGCTTTCTTT	-	TRBJ1-1	TRBV7-9	many
CATSRALAGVEELFF	TGTGCCACCAGCAGAGCTCTAGCGGGAGTTGAGGAGCTGTTTTTT	TRBD2	TRBJ2-2	TRBV15	many
CASRSGTVLSGANVLTF	TGTGCCAGCAGATCCGGGACAGTTCTTTCTGGGGCCAACGTCCTGACTTTC	TRBD1	TRBJ2-6	TRBV3-1	many
CASSLGGTSGRDNEQFF	TGTGCCAGCAGCTTAGGGGGCACTAGCGGGAGGGACAATGAGCAGTTCTTC	TRBD2	TRBJ2-1	TRBV7-9	many
CASRGAGSQPQHF	TGTGCCAGTCGGGGCGCCGGAAGTCAGCCCCAGCATTTT	-	TRBJ1-5	TRBV19	many
CASSFAGGGYNEQFF	TGCGCCAGCAGCTTTGCGGGGGGGGGTTACAATGAGCAGTTCTTC	TRBD2	TRBJ2-1	TRBV5-1	many
CSAVSRGYPGSGELFF	TGCAGCGCGGTGAGTCGGGGGTATCCAGGCAGCGGGGAGCTGTTTTTT	-	TRBJ2-2	TRBV29-1	many
CASSFRAGDQAAFF	TGTGCCAGCAGTTTTCGGGCGGGGGACCAGGCGGCTTTCTTT	-	TRBJ1-1	TRBV28	many
CASSSGQLTDTQYF	TGTGCCAGCAGTTCGGGACAGCTCACAGATACGCAGTATTTT	TRBD1	TRBJ2-3	TRBV28	many
CASSLKTGEVYGYTF	TGTGCCAGCAGCTTAAAGACAGGGGAGGTATATGGCTACACCTTC	TRBD1	TRBJ1-2	TRBV7-2	many
CASTAPGLSYYEQYF	TGTGCCAGCACCGCTCCGGGACTCAGTTACTACGAGCAGTACTTC	-	TRBJ2-7	TRBV7-2	many
CASSFNGRGEQYF	TGTGCCAGCAGTTTTAACGGGCGGGGCGAGCAGTACTTC	-	TRBJ2-7	TRBV27	few
CSASPGTSYEQYF	TGCAGTGCTAGTCCCGGGACCTCCTACGAGCAGTACTTC	-	TRBJ2-7	TRBV20-1	many
CASTLEVQANYGYTF	TGTGCCAGCACCCTGGAGGTCCAAGCTAACTATGGCTACACCTTC	-	TRBJ1-2	TRBV12-3/TRBV12-4	many
CAISESQGGHEQYF	TGTGCCATCAGTGAGTCCCAGGGGGGGCACGAGCAGTACTTC	-	TRBJ2-7	TRBV10-3	many
CASSRADSNQPQHF	TGTGCCAGCAGTCGGGCAGATTCCAATCAGCCCCAGCATTTT	-	TRBJ1-5	TRBV12-3/TRBV12-4	many
CASSQGSGGDEQYF	TGCGCCAGCAGCCAAGGATCAGGAGGTGACGAGCAGTACTTC	-	TRBJ2-7	TRBV4-3	-
CASSPRQATASYEQYF	TGTGCCAGCTCTCCCAGACAGGCGACTGCCTCCTACGAGCAGTACTTC	-	TRBJ2-7	TRBV18	few
CASSLVRGGRGNYGYTF	TGTGCCAGCAGCTTAGTCCGTGGGGGCAGGGGGAACTATGGCTACACCTTC	TRBD1	TRBJ1-2	TRBV7-2	many
CASRSGLAGVGEQYF	TGTGCCAGCAGAAGTGGACTAGCGGGAGTCGGCGAGCAGTACTTC	TRBD2	TRBJ2-7	TRBV6-5	many
CSGGQTYNEQFF	TGCAGCGGTGGACAGACGTACAATGAGCAGTTCTTC	-	TRBJ2-1	TRBV29-1	many
CASSSDRERYEQYF	TGTGCCAGCAGTTCCGACAGGGAAAGATACGAGCAGTACTTC	TRBD1	TRBJ2-7	TRBV27	many
CASSTGPLSNEQFF	TGTGCCAGCAGCACCGGCCCTCTCTCCAATGAGCAGTTCTTC	-	TRBJ2-1	TRBV7-2	many
CASTPFGRADTQYF	TGTGCCAGCACCCCGTTCGGCAGGGCGGATACGCAGTATTTT	-	TRBJ2-3	TRBV28	many